Listed below are T cell receptor beta chains from one sample, sequenced in a study of cytotoxic CD8 clonotypes in ibrutinib-treated CLL. The table came from immunoSEQ multiplex PCR; TCRdb's copy has only in-frame clones and leaves some out. Here the sample spans roughly 130,000 clones, under 95% being singletons. Sequences were derived from PBMCs, sampled after 12 months of ibrutinib treatment. The origin of the receptors is a human donor with chronic lymphocytic leukemia. Both conserved end residues are part of each CDR3. The order of the fields is D gene, J gene, clone size, V gene, CDR3 length, CDR3 protein, CDR3 DNA. The D gene is left open where the match is weak. The size entry is marked missing in some rows and otherwise reads once, few, many or a size class.

D gene: TRBD2
J gene: TRBJ2-1
clone size: once
V gene: TRBV5-1
CDR3 length: 16
CDR3 protein: CASSLATSGRSDEQFF
CDR3 DNA: TGCGCCAGCAGCTTGGCGACTAGCGGGAGGTCGGATGAGCAGTTCTTC

D gene: TRBD1
J gene: TRBJ2-7
clone size: .
V gene: TRBV28
CDR3 length: 13
CDR3 protein: CASTTGSPYEQYF
CDR3 DNA: TGTGCCAGCACGACAGGGTCCCCCTACGAGCAGTACTTC

D gene: .
J gene: TRBJ2-5
clone size: .
V gene: TRBV2
CDR3 length: 15
CDR3 protein: CASSEALGTRGTQYF
CDR3 DNA: TGTGCCAGCAGTGAAGCGCTTGGGACCCGGGGGACCCAGTACTTC

D gene: .
J gene: TRBJ1-5
clone size: .
V gene: TRBV5-1
CDR3 length: 15
CDR3 protein: CASSPGPESNQPQHF
CDR3 DNA: TGCGCCAGCAGCCCGGGACCGGAGAGCAATCAGCCCCAGCATTTT

D gene: .
J gene: TRBJ1-5
clone size: .
V gene: TRBV5-1
CDR3 length: 14
CDR3 protein: CASSPLRDNQPQHF
CDR3 DNA: TGCGCCAGCAGCCCTCTGAGAGACAATCAGCCCCAGCATTTT

D gene: .
J gene: TRBJ2-5
clone size: .
V gene: TRBV19
CDR3 length: 13
CDR3 protein: CASSGGSGETQYF
CDR3 DNA: TGTGCCAGTAGTGGGGGGTCGGGGGAGACCCAGTACTTC

D gene: .
J gene: TRBJ1-1
clone size: .
V gene: TRBV7-2
CDR3 length: 14
CDR3 protein: CASSLAYENTEAFF
CDR3 DNA: TGTGCCAGCAGCTTAGCTTACGAGAACACTGAAGCTTTCTTT

D gene: .
J gene: TRBJ2-7
clone size: .
V gene: TRBV11-3
CDR3 length: 14
CDR3 protein: CASSSRDKSYEQYF
CDR3 DNA: TGTGCCAGCAGCTCCCGGGATAAATCCTACGAGCAGTACTTC

D gene: .
J gene: TRBJ2-3
clone size: .
V gene: TRBV19
CDR3 length: 14
CDR3 protein: CASSPRTSTDTQYF
CDR3 DNA: TGTGCCAGTAGCCCCAGGACTAGCACAGATACGCAGTATTTT

D gene: TRBD1
J gene: TRBJ2-5
clone size: .
V gene: TRBV5-4
CDR3 length: 16
CDR3 protein: CASSLDGTGAWETQYF
CDR3 DNA: TGTGCCAGCAGCCTAGACGGAACAGGGGCGTGGGAGACCCAGTACTTC

D gene: .
J gene: TRBJ2-5
clone size: once
V gene: TRBV7-1
CDR3 length: 17
CDR3 protein: CASSVGATSLVQETQYF
CDR3 DNA: TGTGCCAGCAGCGTAGGGGCGACTTCGCTAGTCCAAGAGACCCAGTACTTC

D gene: .
J gene: TRBJ1-2
clone size: .
V gene: TRBV6-5
CDR3 length: 15
CDR3 protein: CASSYSGQGNYGYTF
CDR3 DNA: TGTGCCAGCAGTTACTCAGGCCAGGGGAACTATGGCTACACCTTC

D gene: TRBD1
J gene: TRBJ1-2
clone size: .
V gene: TRBV6-6
CDR3 length: 11
CDR3 protein: CASRQGSGYTF
CDR3 DNA: TGTGCCAGTAGACAGGGATCTGGCTACACCTTC

D gene: .
J gene: TRBJ1-2
clone size: .
V gene: TRBV5-1
CDR3 length: 14
CDR3 protein: CASSLTERQYGYTF
CDR3 DNA: TGCGCCAGCAGCTTAACAGAGAGACAGTATGGCTACACCTTC

D gene: .
J gene: TRBJ2-7
clone size: few
V gene: TRBV4-2
CDR3 length: 13
CDR3 protein: CASSQSSLDEQYF
CDR3 DNA: TGTGCCAGCAGCCAATCTTCCCTCGACGAGCAGTACTTC

D gene: .
J gene: TRBJ2-7
clone size: .
V gene: TRBV7-8
CDR3 length: 12
CDR3 protein: CASSLQGYEQYF
CDR3 DNA: TGTGCCAGCAGCTTACAGGGGTACGAGCAGTACTTC

D gene: .
J gene: TRBJ1-1
clone size: .
V gene: TRBV6-5
CDR3 length: 15
CDR3 protein: CASSYSSKGNTEAFF
CDR3 DNA: TGTGCCAGCAGTTACTCGTCTAAGGGAAACACTGAAGCTTTCTTT

D gene: .
J gene: TRBJ2-7
clone size: .
V gene: TRBV7-6
CDR3 length: 14
CDR3 protein: CASSLEVASYEQYF
CDR3 DNA: TGTGCCAGCAGCTTAGAGGTAGCGTCCTACGAGCAGTACTTC

D gene: TRBD2
J gene: TRBJ2-1
clone size: .
V gene: TRBV30
CDR3 length: 14
CDR3 protein: CAWSRESSYNEQFF
CDR3 DNA: TGTGCCTGGTCGCGGGAGAGCTCCTACAATGAGCAGTTCTTC

D gene: .
J gene: TRBJ1-1
clone size: .
V gene: TRBV7-9
CDR3 length: 13
CDR3 protein: CASSLGVDTEAFF
CDR3 DNA: TGTGCCAGCAGCTTAGGGGTCGACACTGAAGCTTTCTTT

D gene: TRBD1
J gene: TRBJ2-1
clone size: .
V gene: TRBV27
CDR3 length: 14
CDR3 protein: CASSPQGARNEQFF
CDR3 DNA: TGTGCCAGCAGTCCGCAGGGGGCGCGCAATGAGCAGTTCTTC

D gene: .
J gene: TRBJ2-1
clone size: .
V gene: TRBV4-2
CDR3 length: 14
CDR3 protein: CASSQPGPGAEQFF
CDR3 DNA: TGTGCCAGCAGCCAACCCGGCCCTGGAGCTGAGCAGTTCTTC

D gene: .
J gene: TRBJ1-2
clone size: few
V gene: TRBV11-1
CDR3 length: 15
CDR3 protein: CASSSNREFGYGYTF
CDR3 DNA: TGTGCCAGCAGTTCGAACAGGGAGTTTGGCTATGGCTACACCTTC

D gene: .
J gene: TRBJ2-4
clone size: .
V gene: TRBV13
CDR3 length: 14
CDR3 protein: CASSFRESKNIQYF
CDR3 DNA: TGTGCCAGCAGCTTCCGGGAGAGCAAAAACATTCAGTACTTC

D gene: .
J gene: TRBJ1-2
clone size: .
V gene: TRBV19
CDR3 length: 14
CDR3 protein: CASSVNREIYGYTF
CDR3 DNA: TGTGCCAGTAGTGTAAACAGGGAGATCTATGGCTACACCTTC

D gene: .
J gene: TRBJ1-1
clone size: once
V gene: TRBV28
CDR3 length: 13
CDR3 protein: CASRLNLNTEAFF
CDR3 DNA: TGTGCCAGCAGGTTAAACCTGAACACTGAAGCTTTCTTT

D gene: .
J gene: TRBJ2-5
clone size: .
V gene: TRBV19
CDR3 length: 14
CDR3 protein: CASSIRSHQETQYF
CDR3 DNA: TGTGCCAGTAGTATAAGGAGTCACCAAGAGACCCAGTACTTC

D gene: TRBD2
J gene: TRBJ2-7
clone size: .
V gene: TRBV5-5
CDR3 length: 15
CDR3 protein: CASSVTSVQPYEQYF
CDR3 DNA: TGTGCCAGCAGCGTAACTAGCGTCCAACCCTACGAGCAGTACTTC

D gene: .
J gene: TRBJ2-5
clone size: .
V gene: TRBV30
CDR3 length: 10
CDR3 protein: CAWGPTTQYF
CDR3 DNA: TGTGCCTGGGGACCGACCACCCAGTACTTC

D gene: .
J gene: TRBJ2-2
clone size: .
V gene: TRBV2
CDR3 length: 15
CDR3 protein: CASSVIPPWAGELFF
CDR3 DNA: TGTGCCAGCAGTGTTATACCCCCGTGGGCTGGGGAGCTGTTTTTT

D gene: TRBD1
J gene: TRBJ1-5
clone size: .
V gene: TRBV7-2
CDR3 length: 15
CDR3 protein: CASSFGQGLNQPQHF
CDR3 DNA: TGTGCCAGCAGCTTTGGACAGGGACTAAATCAGCCCCAGCATTTT

D gene: .
J gene: TRBJ1-3
clone size: .
V gene: TRBV9
CDR3 length: 12
CDR3 protein: CASSSNGNTIYF
CDR3 DNA: TGTGCCAGCAGTTCTAATGGAAACACCATATATTTT

D gene: .
J gene: TRBJ2-3
clone size: .
V gene: TRBV12-2
CDR3 length: 16
CDR3 protein: CASRLVLREGRDTQYF
CDR3 DNA: TGTGCAAGTCGCTTAGTCTTGCGGGAGGGGAGAGATACGCAGTATTTT

D gene: .
J gene: TRBJ2-1
clone size: .
V gene: TRBV11-3
CDR3 length: 16
CDR3 protein: CASSLGLVAAYNEQFF
CDR3 DNA: TGTGCCAGCAGCTTAGGGCTAGTAGCAGCCTACAATGAGCAGTTCTTC

D gene: .
J gene: TRBJ2-5
clone size: .
V gene: TRBV28
CDR3 length: 14
CDR3 protein: CASSLSDIRETQYF
CDR3 DNA: TGTGCCAGCAGTTTATCGGACATTCGAGAGACCCAGTACTTC

D gene: TRBD1
J gene: TRBJ1-2
clone size: .
V gene: TRBV28
CDR3 length: 12
CDR3 protein: CASRQGEYGYTF
CDR3 DNA: TGTGCCAGTCGACAGGGAGAATATGGCTACACCTTC

D gene: .
J gene: TRBJ1-2
clone size: .
V gene: TRBV6-5
CDR3 length: 13
CDR3 protein: CASSYDRNYGYTF
CDR3 DNA: TGTGCCAGCAGTTACGACCGTAACTATGGCTACACCTTC

D gene: TRBD1
J gene: TRBJ2-5
clone size: .
V gene: TRBV6-6
CDR3 length: 15
CDR3 protein: CASSYTRQGQETQYF
CDR3 DNA: TGTGCCAGCAGTTACACAAGACAGGGCCAAGAGACCCAGTACTTC

D gene: TRBD2
J gene: TRBJ2-2
clone size: .
V gene: TRBV11-2
CDR3 length: 15
CDR3 protein: CASSSGTSGTGELFF
CDR3 DNA: TGTGCCAGCAGCTCTGGGACTAGCGGCACCGGGGAGCTGTTTTTT